A single sample is the source of the 10 T cell receptor beta chains below, sequenced in a study of T cells in Graves' hyperthyroidism and ophthalmopathy. Researchers amplified the TCR beta CDR3 regions from RNA transcripts. The HTBI primer set was used in a first-round RT-PCR of the TCR CDR3. TCRdb recomputed calls from the multiplex PCR reads with MiXCR, one row per CDR3 protein. In the table there are hundreds of thousands of distinct CDR3 sequences, around 14% of which are singletons. What was sequenced was blood. Every receptor here comes from a woman in her late teens or twenties with Graves' hyperthyroidism.

At least ten counts were recorded for this clonotype. The gene calls are TRBV25-1 and TRBJ1-5; D is unclear. Trimming took off 4 bases at V and 8 bases at J, with 15 bases between the two ends. The CDR3 runs to 14 residues. Germline values: CDR1 MGHDK, CDR2 SYGVNS. The CDR3 DNA is TGTGCCAGCAGTGGTCCCGGGGAAAGCGAGCCCCAGCATTTT. Its protein product is CASSGPGESEPQHF.

This clonotype showed up many times. Here the CDR3 DNA reads TGCAGCGTTGAAGGGGGTACAGACTACGAGCAGTACTTC. Translated: CSVEGGTDYEQYF. The chain carries TRBV29-1 and TRBJ2-7; D is ambiguous. The CDR3 totals 13 residues. Trimming stripped 1 base from V and 3 bases from J, with 10 bases between. Germline V CDR1 and CDR2: SQVTM, ANQGSEA.

This clonotype was seen many times. CDR3 coding DNA: TGTGCCAGCAGTCCCCAGGCGGAGACCCAGTACTTC. Translation gives CASSPQAETQYF. The gene calls are TRBV6-1 and TRBJ2-5; the D is unclear. Germline V gene sequence: CDR1 MNHNS, CDR2 SASEGT. This CDR3 has 12 residues. V dropped 5 bases and J dropped 5 bases, with 9 bases sitting between them.

Concerning this clonotype itself: One junction end disagrees with the germline gene, perhaps due to a read error. The chain links TRBV9 to TRBJ1-2, with a weak D call TRBD1 (5 bases). The CDR3 is made up of 13 amino acids. The germline gives CDR1 SGDLS, CDR2 YYNGEE. In DNA, the CDR3 is TGTGCCAGCAGCGACCCTGACAGCTATGGCTACGCCTTC. Its translation is CASSDPDSYGYAF.

This clonotype was counted at least ten times. This chain uses TRBV30 with TRBJ2-7, with D hard to call. V shed 1 base and J shed 6 bases, with 10 bases lying between them. From germline, CDR1 is GTSNPN and CDR2 SVGIG (reference sequence). This CDR3 has 12 residues. The CDR3 nucleotides read TGTGCCTGGAGTGGACCCCATCGCGAGCAGTACTTC. Residues: CAWSGPHREQYF.

The chain is built from TRBV29-1 and TRBJ2-3, with 9 bases fitting TRBD2. V lost 7 bases, J lost 0 bases, and 11 bases stayed unmatched. CDR1 and CDR2 from the germline V gene are SQVTM and ANQGSEA. This CDR3 comprises 16 residues. CDR3 nucleotides: TGCAGCGACTGGCCCTTAGCGGGGGAGAGCACAGATACGCAGTATTTT. As protein: CSDWPLAGESTDTQYF.

This clonotype was observed at least ten times. The J gene is TRBJ1-2, the V gene TRBV2, with 10 bases fitting TRBD1. CDR1 and CDR2 from the germline V gene are SNHLY and FYNNEI. V was clipped by 4 bases and J by 4 bases; unmatched bases: 6. The CDR3 loop spans 15 amino acids. Here the CDR3 reads CASSGGTGVGYGYTF. In nucleotides, the CDR3 is TGTGCCAGCAGTGGGGGGACAGGGGTCGGCTATGGCTACACCTTC.

This chain connects TRBV24-1 to TRBJ2-1, with D unresolved. Germline V gene data show CDR1 as KGHDR and CDR2 as SFDVKD. The CDR3 loop spans 16 amino acids. V shed 3 bases and J shed 3 bases, with 14 bases lying between them. The CDR3 nucleotides are TGTGCCACCAGTGATCTGAGTGGCCATGACTACAATGAGCAGTTCTTC. Amino acid sequence: CATSDLSGHDYNEQFF.

This clonotype was counted a few times. The chain employs TRBV6-5 and TRBJ2-7; no firm D call. The length of the CDR3 is 13 residues. V was trimmed by 2 bases and J by 2 bases, leaving 7 bases between them. Germline CDR1 and CDR2: MNHEY and SVGAGI. The CDR3 here is CASSYRSPYEQYF. The CDR3 DNA reads as TGTGCCAGCAGTTACAGATCGCCCTACGAGCAGTACTTC.

This clonotype was recorded many times. The chain carries TRBV12-3 or TRBV12-4 and TRBJ2-5, with TRBD2 matching 12 bases. Trimming removed 5 bases from V and 5 bases from J; junction bases left unmatched: 12. This CDR3 has 17 residues. The chain's CDR3 is CASSTTSGGPGGETQYF. The CDR3 DNA reads TGTGCCAGCAGTACGACTAGCGGGGGCCCCGGGGGGGAGACCCAGTACTTC.